This is a list of T cell receptor beta chains from one sample in a study of graft-versus-host responses after intestinal transplantation. Data came from immunoSEQ multiplex PCR; TCRdb stores just in-frame clones and leaves some out. The sample includes 84,000 or so clones, roughly 90% of them seen just once. Antigens for these TCRs are unknown. Sequencing was performed on unstimulated CD4+ T cells sorted from spleen or lymph node cells, taken before intestinal transplant. The receptors stem from a human donor who received an intestinal transplant. The CDR3 runs from the conserved cysteine through the conserved F or W. Clone size, where shown, is once, few, many, or a class for clones that have expanded.

v_gene	abundance	j_gene	CDR3aa
TRBV5-4	NA	TRBJ1-2	CASSFDPTEGNYGYTF
TRBV7-2	NA	TRBJ2-1	CASSSAGGAGGLKFF
TRBV6-5	NA	TRBJ1-6	CASSTGTGGLSPLHF
TRBV18	once	TRBJ1-2	CASSPGQGAPILYGYTF
TRBV2	NA	TRBJ2-5	CASSAIGLAPQETQYF
TRBV7-8	NA	TRBJ2-2	CASSFGTANTGELFF
TRBV12-5	NA	TRBJ2-7	CARTPLTSGRTSSYEQYF
TRBV5-1	NA	TRBJ1-2	CASSPAGANYGYTF
TRBV16	NA	TRBJ1-5	CASSQSHPGQGASNQPQHF
TRBV14	NA	TRBJ2-2	CASRRTSNTGELFF
TRBV5-8	NA	TRBJ2-5	CASSSAGLAGVETQYF
TRBV19	NA	TRBJ1-5	CASSITGGVAQPQHF
TRBV7-9	NA	TRBJ2-3	CASSLNYFYAQYF
TRBV6-1	once	TRBJ1-2	CASSLKFTGSGGYTF
TRBV7-2	NA	TRBJ1-1	CASSLALGNTEAFF